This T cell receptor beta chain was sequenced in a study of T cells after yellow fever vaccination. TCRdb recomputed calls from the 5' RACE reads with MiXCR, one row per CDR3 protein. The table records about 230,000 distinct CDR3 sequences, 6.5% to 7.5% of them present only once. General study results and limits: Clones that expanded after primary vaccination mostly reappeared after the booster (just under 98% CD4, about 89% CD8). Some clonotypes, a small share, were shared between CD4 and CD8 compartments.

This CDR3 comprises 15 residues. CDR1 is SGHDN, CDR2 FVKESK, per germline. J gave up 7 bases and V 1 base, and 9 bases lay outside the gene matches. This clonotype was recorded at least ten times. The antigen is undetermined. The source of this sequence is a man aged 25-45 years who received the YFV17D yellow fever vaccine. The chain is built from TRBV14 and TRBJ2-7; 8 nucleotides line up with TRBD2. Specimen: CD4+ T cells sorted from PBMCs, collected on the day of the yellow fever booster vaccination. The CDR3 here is CASSQALADVGEQYF. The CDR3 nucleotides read TGTGCCAGCAGCCAAGCACTAGCGGACGTCGGGGAGCAGTACTTC.